This TCR beta chain was observed in a study of CD4 T cells in relation to SARS-CoV-2 and coronaviruses. Measured with immunoSEQ multiplex PCR; TCRdb has only the in-frame clones, and not every one. In the table there are tens of thousands of clones, roughly 90% of which are singletons. The CDR3 has 15 amino acids. The V gene lost 1 base and the J gene lost 2 bases, with 12 bases spanning the gap. Germline assignment: CDR1 SGHRS and CDR2 YFSETQ. The receptor was derived from an adult with COVID-19. The specimen was memory CD4+ T cells from PBMCs. The chain is built from TRBV5-1 and TRBJ1-2, with D uncertain. Here the CDR3 reads CASSLSDNPNYGYTF. CDR3 bases: TGCGCCAGCAGCTTGTCTGACAACCCCAACTATGGCTACACCTTC. Variable domain in full (rest from reference TRBV5-1 and TRBJ1-2): KAGVTQTPRYLIKTRGQQVTLSCSPISGHRSVSWYQQTPGQGLQFLFEYFSETQRNKGNFPGRFSGRQFSNSRSEMNVSTLELGDSALYLCASSLSDNPNYGYTFGSGTRLTVV.